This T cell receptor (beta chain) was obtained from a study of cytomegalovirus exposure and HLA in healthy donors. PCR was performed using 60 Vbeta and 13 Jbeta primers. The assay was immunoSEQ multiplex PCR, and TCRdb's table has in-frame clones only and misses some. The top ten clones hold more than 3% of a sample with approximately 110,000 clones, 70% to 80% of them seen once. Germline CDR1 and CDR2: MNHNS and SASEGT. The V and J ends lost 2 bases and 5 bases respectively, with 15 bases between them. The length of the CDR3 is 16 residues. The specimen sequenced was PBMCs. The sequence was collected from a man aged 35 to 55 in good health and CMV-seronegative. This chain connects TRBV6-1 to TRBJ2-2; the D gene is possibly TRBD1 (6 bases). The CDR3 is CASSEMYRVITGELFF. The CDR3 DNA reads TGTGCCAGCAGTGAAATGTACAGGGTGATAACCGGGGAGCTGTTTTTT.